These 27 T cell receptor beta chains were all obtained from the same sample, sequenced in a study of cytomegalovirus exposure and HLA in healthy donors. Data came from immunoSEQ multiplex PCR; TCRdb stores just in-frame clones and leaves some out. The table lists roughly 180,000 clones, around nine tenths of them singletons. Sample: PBMCs. These receptor sequences come from a man aged 30 to 39 in good health and CMV-seropositive.

On this clone itself: The sample carries other DNA sequences with the same CDR3. The rearrangement uses TRBV7-9 and TRBJ1-2; D perhaps matches TRBD1 (6 bases). The CDR3 loop spans 13 amino acids. The V and J ends lost 5 bases and 4 bases respectively, with 11 bases between them. Looked up from germline, CDR1 is SEHNR and CDR2 is FQNEAQ (reference sequence). CDR3 in DNA: TGTGCCAGCAGCCGGACAGACCCCTATGGCTACACCTTC. Translating it yields CASSRTDPYGYTF.

V gene TRBV7-2 combines with J gene TRBJ2-5; possibly TRBD2 for D (5 bases). Germline CDR1 is SGHTA and CDR2 is FQGNSA. V shed 1 base and J shed 1 base, with 13 bases lying between them. This CDR3 is 16 amino acids long. In DNA form, the CDR3 reads TGTGCCAGCAGCTTAGAAGTCGGGCGGGCCCAAGAGACCCAGTACTTC. Translated: CASSLEVGRAQETQYF. The whole variable domain, remainder taken from reference TRBV7-2 and TRBJ2-5, is GAGVSQSPSNKVTEKGKDVELRCDPISGHTALYWYRQSLGQGLEFLIYFQGNSAPDKSGLPSDRFSAERTGGSVSTLTIQRTQQEDSAVYLCASSLEVGRAQETQYFGPGTRLLVL.

V and J are TRBV5-1 and TRBJ2-7, with 9 bases matching TRBD2. The germline V gene has CDR1 SGHRS and CDR2 YFSETQ. The V segment lost 0 bases and the J segment 2 bases; nucleotides outside the gene matches: 3. There are 15 residues in the CDR3. This CDR3 is CASSLATSGPYEQYF. The CDR3 DNA reads as TGCGCCAGCAGCTTGGCGACTAGCGGACCCTACGAGCAGTACTTC.

This chain joins TRBV9 and TRBJ2-2; no clear D. The CDR3 is 14 residues long. V lost 2 bases and J 2 bases, leaving 7 bases between the germline ends. Germline V CDR1 and CDR2: SGDLS, YYNGEE. CDR3 residues: CASSVPGNTGELFF. The CDR3 DNA sequence: TGTGCCAGCAGCGTGCCAGGTAACACCGGGGAGCTGTTTTTT.

The chain combines TRBV7-9 with TRBJ2-1; 12 nucleotides agree with TRBD2. Germline loops: CDR1 SEHNR, CDR2 FQNEAQ (reference sequence). There are 16 residues in the CDR3. Trimming cost V 3 bases and J 7 bases; bases outside gene matches: 7. This CDR3 is CASSFAASGGANEQFF. The CDR3 DNA sequence: TGTGCCAGCAGCTTCGCGGCTAGCGGGGGGGCAAATGAGCAGTTCTTC.

The V gene is TRBV27, the J gene TRBJ1-4, with 7 bases that match TRBD1. Germline CDR1 MNHEY, CDR2 SMNVEV (reference sequence). Trimming took 5 bases from V and 1 from J; bases not matched to a gene: 7. CDR3 size: 16 residues. CDR3 nucleotide sequence: TGTGCCAGCAGTCGACAGGGCGTTGTAACTAATGAAAAACTGTTTTTT. Translated: CASSRQGVVTNEKLFF.

The chain employs TRBV6-7 and TRBJ2-3; 7 bases match TRBD2. TRBV6-7 is an ORF, and what it does is uncertain. V lost 4 bases and J lost 1; bases outside the gene matches: 5. The CDR3 extends over 15 amino acids. CDR3: CASSSGRECTDTQYF. The CDR3 DNA is TGTGCCAGCAGTTCTGGGCGGGAGTGCACAGATACGCAGTATTTT.

This clone was detected only a few times. The rearrangement links TRBV6-5 to TRBJ1-1; TRBD1 is a possible D gene (6 bases). V lost 6 bases and J lost 7, with 15 bases in between. Germline V lookup: CDR1 MNHEY, CDR2 SVGAGI. This CDR3 contains 13 residues. The CDR3 is CASRERGLGEAFF. The CDR3 bases are TGTGCCAGCAGGGAACGGGGGCTAGGTGAAGCTTTCTTT.

The CDR3 sequence is CASSYLNEQFF. CDR3 sequence (DNA): TGTGCCAGCAGCTATCTGAATGAGCAGTTCTTC. The chain carries TRBV5-4 and TRBJ2-1, with D hard to call. This CDR3 has 11 residues. CDR1 and CDR2 from the germline V gene are SGHNT and YYREEE (reference sequence). The V end lost 3 bases, the J end lost 7 bases, and 5 bases lay between the germline ends.

The chain uses TRBV7-2 and TRBJ1-5; D ambiguous. V gave up 0 bases and J gave up 2 bases, with 8 bases separating them. Germline V CDR1 and CDR2: SGHTA, FQGNSA. The CDR3 covers 15 residues. The CDR3 protein is CASSLAHGGNQPQHF. The CDR3 DNA reads as TGTGCCAGCAGCTTAGCGCATGGGGGCAATCAGCCCCAGCATTTT.

The chain uses TRBV9 and TRBJ2-6; D is unclear. This CDR3 has 14 amino acids. From germline, CDR1 is SGDLS and CDR2 YYNGEE. The V and J ends lost 4 bases and 0 bases respectively, with 5 bases between them. CDR3 protein: CASSPHSGANVLTF. The DNA for the CDR3 is TGTGCCAGCAGCCCTCACTCTGGGGCCAACGTCCTGACTTTC. Full variable domain (missing parts from reference TRBV9 and TRBJ2-6): DSGVTQTPKHLITATGQRVTLRCSPRSGDLSVYWYQQSLDQGLQFLIQYYNGEERAKGNILERFSAQQFPDLHSELNLSSLELGDSALYFCASSPHSGANVLTFGAGSRLTVL.

This clone was detected once. The chain has TRBV11-3 and TRBJ2-5; TRBD1 matches 9 bases. After removal of 5 bases from V and 4 bases from J, the junction contained 8 bases not matched to a gene. The CDR3 extends over 15 amino acids. Germline CDR1 reads SGHNT; CDR2 reads YENEEA. The CDR3 spells CASSRDRGAGETQYF. CDR3 bases: TGTGCCAGCAGCCGCGACAGGGGGGCGGGAGAGACCCAGTACTTC.

The rearrangement joins TRBV25-1 to TRBJ1-4, with D possibly being TRBD1 (6 bases). Germline-derived CDR1 and CDR2 are MGHDK and SYGVNS. V lost 1 base to trimming and J lost 4 bases, with 7 bases between them. The CDR3 consists of 14 residues. CDR3 residues: CASSESGVNEKLFF. In DNA, the CDR3 is TGTGCCAGCAGTGAATCAGGGGTTAATGAAAAACTGTTTTTT.

This chain uses TRBV6-1 with TRBJ1-2; D is unresolved. Trimming removed 5 bases from V and 2 bases from J, with 3 bases in between. The CDR3 consists of 11 residues. Germline CDR1 and CDR2: MNHNS and SASEGT. The CDR3 loop reads CASSFNYGYTF. The CDR3 coding sequence is TGTGCCAGCAGTTTCAACTATGGCTACACCTTC.

In nucleotides, the CDR3 is TGTGCCAGCAGCCCTGGGGGCTATGGCTACACCTTC. Protein product: CASSPGGYGYTF. The chain couples TRBV5-5 to TRBJ1-2, with a tentative D call TRBD1 (5 bases). The V gene lost 4 bases and the J gene lost 4 bases, with 8 bases spanning the gap. The CDR3 loop spans 12 amino acids. CDR1 and CDR2 (germline): SGHKS, YYEKEE (reference sequence).

The V gene is TRBV6-4, the J gene TRBJ2-7; 10 bases line up with TRBD1. J lost 3 bases, V lost 5 bases, and 7 bases had no gene match. Per germline, CDR1 MRHNA and CDR2 SNTAGT. The CDR3 has 15 residues. The CDR3: CASSYQTGGGYEQYF. CDR3 nucleotide sequence: TGTGCCAGCAGTTACCAGACAGGGGGCGGCTACGAGCAGTACTTC.

The rearrangement links TRBV25-1 to TRBJ2-7; TRBD2 is a possible D gene (6 bases). In germline, CDR1 is MGHDK, CDR2 SYGVNS. The V end was cut by 2 bases, the J end by 5 bases, with 13 bases between. The CDR3 is 14 amino acids. The CDR3 nucleotides read TGTGCCAGCAGTGAAATGGGAGGAGTGGACGAGCAGTACTTC. It is translated as CASSEMGGVDEQYF.

The chain uses TRBV6-1 and TRBJ2-5; maybe TRBD1 (6 bases). Germline V lookup: CDR1 MNHNS, CDR2 SASEGT. The CDR3 has 14 amino acids. V was clipped by 6 bases and J by 2 bases, with 13 bases between them. The CDR3 DNA reads TGTGCCAGCAGATTTACAGGGCAGCAAGAGACCCAGTACTTC. It yields the protein CASRFTGQQETQYF.

The chain employs TRBV27 and TRBJ1-6, with TRBD1 as a possible D gene (6 bases). The V end was cut by 2 bases, the J end by 13 bases, with 15 bases between. CDR3 length equals 14 residues. Germline-derived CDR1 and CDR2 are MNHEY and SMNVEV (reference sequence). The CDR3 protein is CASSLRQETTPLHF. Written as DNA, the CDR3 is TGTGCCAGCAGTTTAAGACAGGAGACTACCCCCCTCCACTTT.

This chain uses TRBV5-1 with TRBJ2-7; no reliable D call. Trimming removed 7 bases from V and 3 bases from J, with 14 bases in between. The CDR3 runs 13 residues. From germline, CDR1 is SGHRS and CDR2 YFSETQ. The CDR3 reads CASRLAPNYEQYF. The DNA of the CDR3 is TGCGCCAGCCGACTCGCGCCCAACTACGAGCAGTACTTC.

This clone showed up just a few times. The chain uses TRBV7-2 and TRBJ2-1; TRBD2 might be the D (6 bases). The germline V gene has CDR1 SGHTA and CDR2 FQGNSA. The CDR3 is 14 residues long. V dropped 1 base and J dropped 6 bases, with 10 bases sitting between them. CDR3 protein: CASSLEDYFNEQFF. CDR3 DNA sequence: TGTGCCAGCAGCTTAGAGGACTATTTCAATGAGCAGTTCTTC.

This rearrangement joins TRBV5-4 to TRBJ2-1; 10 bases are a match to TRBD2. The CDR3 is 15 residues long. Losses at the gene ends were 6 bases for V and 4 bases for J; bases not matched to a gene: 7. Germline V lookup: CDR1 SGHNT, CDR2 YYREEE (reference sequence). The CDR3 spells CASTKSGGVYNEQFF. CDR3 DNA sequence: TGTGCCAGCACCAAAAGCGGGGGGGTGTACAATGAGCAGTTCTTC.

This clone was detected only a few times. The rearrangement joins TRBV15 to TRBJ2-7; 8 bases map to TRBD2. V shed 8 bases, J shed 7 bases, and the junction held 10 bases outside the gene matches. From germline, CDR1 is LNHNV and CDR2 YYDKDF (reference sequence). The CDR3 is made up of 13 amino acids. The CDR3 reads CATERRGGGEQYF. For the CDR3, the DNA is TGTGCCACCGAACGCCGGGGGGGTGGAGAGCAGTACTTC.

The V call is TRBV7-6, the J call TRBJ2-1, with 12 bases identical to TRBD1. This CDR3 has 14 amino acids. V trimming: 4 bases; J trimming: 8 bases; junction bases outside the gene matches: 3. CDR1 is SGHVS, CDR2 FNYEAQ, per germline. The CDR3 loop is CASSSGTGGHEQFF. The CDR3 nucleotides read TGTGCCAGCAGCTCCGGGACAGGGGGCCATGAGCAGTTCTTC. Full variable domain (remainder filled in from reference TRBV7-6 and TRBJ2-1): GAGVSQSPRYKVTKRGQDVALRCDPISGHVSLYWYRQALGQGPEFLTYFNYEAQQDKSGLPNDRFSAERPEGSISTLTIQRTEQRDSAMYRCASSSGTGGHEQFFGPGTRLTVL.

The genes are TRBV4-1 and TRBJ1-2; 9 bases align to TRBD1. From germline, CDR1 is MGHRA and CDR2 YSYEKL. The junction had 8 bases not matched to a gene; V was cut back by 0 bases and J by 12 bases. This CDR3 has 14 amino acids. CDR3 in amino acids: CASSQDGWTGVNTF. CDR3 nucleotides: TGCGCCAGCAGCCAAGATGGATGGACAGGGGTAAACACCTTC.

Only one count was recorded for this clone. The chain has TRBV28 and TRBJ1-5; no clear D gene. The length of the CDR3 is 14 residues. Trimming stripped 3 bases from V and 7 bases from J, with 13 bases between. Germline loops: CDR1 MDHEN, CDR2 SYDVKM. CDR3 DNA: TGTGCCAGCAGTTTTAGAGTGGGTAGACAGCCCCAGCATTTT. Translation gives CASSFRVGRQPQHF.

This clone was observed once. The rearrangement uses TRBV15 and TRBJ1-5; 7 nucleotides match TRBD1. The CDR3 spans 14 residues. V shed 5 bases and J 0 bases; nucleotides not matched to a gene: 1. Germline V CDR1 and CDR2: LNHNV, YYDKDF (reference sequence). The CDR3 loop reads CATSGTVSNQPQHF. CDR3 sequence (DNA): TGTGCCACCAGCGGGACAGTTAGCAATCAGCCCCAGCATTTT.